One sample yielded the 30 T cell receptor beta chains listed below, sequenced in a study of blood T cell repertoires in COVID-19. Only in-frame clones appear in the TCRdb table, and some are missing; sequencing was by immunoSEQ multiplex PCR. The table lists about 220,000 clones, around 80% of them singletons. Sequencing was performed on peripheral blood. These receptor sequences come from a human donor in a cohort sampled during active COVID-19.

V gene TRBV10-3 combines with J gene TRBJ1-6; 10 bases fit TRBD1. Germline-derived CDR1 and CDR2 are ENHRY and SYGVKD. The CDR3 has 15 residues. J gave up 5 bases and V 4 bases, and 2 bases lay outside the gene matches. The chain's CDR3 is CAISVGTGDNSPLHF. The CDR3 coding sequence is TGTGCCATCAGTGTAGGGACAGGGGATAATTCACCCCTCCACTTT.

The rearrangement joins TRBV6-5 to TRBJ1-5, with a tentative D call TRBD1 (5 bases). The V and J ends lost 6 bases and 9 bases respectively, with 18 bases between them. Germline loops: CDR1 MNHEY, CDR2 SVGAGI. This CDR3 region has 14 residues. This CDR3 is CASRSTGPGAPQHF. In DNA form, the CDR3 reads TGTGCCAGCAGGAGTACAGGCCCGGGTGCGCCCCAGCATTTT.

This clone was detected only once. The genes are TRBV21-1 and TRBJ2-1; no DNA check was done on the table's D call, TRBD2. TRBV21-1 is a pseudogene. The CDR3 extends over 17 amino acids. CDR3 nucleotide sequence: TGTGCCAGCACCCCAACGGATCGAGGGACTGATTACAATGAGCAGTTCTTC. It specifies CASTPTDRGTDYNEQFF.

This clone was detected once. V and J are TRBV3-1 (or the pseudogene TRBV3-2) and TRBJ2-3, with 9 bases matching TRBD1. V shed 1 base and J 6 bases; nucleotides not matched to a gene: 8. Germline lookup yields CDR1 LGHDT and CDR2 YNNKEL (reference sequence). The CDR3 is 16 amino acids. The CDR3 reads CASSQGTGVGWDTQYF. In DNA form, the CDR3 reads TGTGCCAGCAGCCAAGGGACAGGGGTGGGTTGGGATACGCAGTATTTT.

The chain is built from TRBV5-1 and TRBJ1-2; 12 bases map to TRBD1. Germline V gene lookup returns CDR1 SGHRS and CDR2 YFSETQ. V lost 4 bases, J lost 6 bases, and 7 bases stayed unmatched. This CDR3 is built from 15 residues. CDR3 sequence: CASSTGQGASNGYTF. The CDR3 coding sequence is TGCGCCAGCAGCACGGGACAGGGGGCATCTAATGGCTACACCTTC.

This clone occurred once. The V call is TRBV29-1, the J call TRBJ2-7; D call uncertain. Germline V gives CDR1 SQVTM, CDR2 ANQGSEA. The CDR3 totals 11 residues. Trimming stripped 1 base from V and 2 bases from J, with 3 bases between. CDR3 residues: CSVEATYEQYF. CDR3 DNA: TGCAGCGTTGAAGCTACCTACGAGCAGTACTTC.

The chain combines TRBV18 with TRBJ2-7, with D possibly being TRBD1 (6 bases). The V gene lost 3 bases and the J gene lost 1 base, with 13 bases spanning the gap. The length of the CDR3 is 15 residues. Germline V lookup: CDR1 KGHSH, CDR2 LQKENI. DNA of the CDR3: TGTGCCAGCTCACCCACTGGGGGCTGGTCCTACGAGCAGTACTTC. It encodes CASSPTGGWSYEQYF.

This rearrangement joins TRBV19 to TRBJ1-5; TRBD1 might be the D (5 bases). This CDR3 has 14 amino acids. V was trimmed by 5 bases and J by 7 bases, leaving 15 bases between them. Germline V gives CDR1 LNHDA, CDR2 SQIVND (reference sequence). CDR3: CASSGSGNGQPQHF. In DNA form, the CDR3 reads TGTGCCAGTAGTGGTTCAGGGAACGGACAGCCCCAGCATTTT.

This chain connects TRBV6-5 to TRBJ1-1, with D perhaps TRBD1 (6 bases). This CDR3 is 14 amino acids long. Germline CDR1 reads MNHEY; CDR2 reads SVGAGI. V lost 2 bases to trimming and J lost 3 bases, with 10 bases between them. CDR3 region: CASSYNRDDTEAFF. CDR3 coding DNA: TGTGCCAGCAGTTACAACAGGGACGACACTGAAGCTTTCTTT.

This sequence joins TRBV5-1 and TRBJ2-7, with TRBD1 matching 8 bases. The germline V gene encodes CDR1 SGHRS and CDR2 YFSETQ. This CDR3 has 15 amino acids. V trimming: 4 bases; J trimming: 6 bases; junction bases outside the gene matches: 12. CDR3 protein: CASSLPPARGLEQYF. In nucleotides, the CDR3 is TGCGCCAGCAGCCTACCCCCGGCCAGGGGGCTCGAGCAGTACTTC.

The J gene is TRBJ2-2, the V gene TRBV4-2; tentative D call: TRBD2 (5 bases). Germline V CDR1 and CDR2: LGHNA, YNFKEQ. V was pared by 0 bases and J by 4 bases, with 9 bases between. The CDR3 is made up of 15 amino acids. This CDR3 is CASSQEVSGTGELFF. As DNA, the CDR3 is TGTGCCAGCAGCCAAGAGGTGAGCGGCACCGGGGAGCTGTTTTTT.

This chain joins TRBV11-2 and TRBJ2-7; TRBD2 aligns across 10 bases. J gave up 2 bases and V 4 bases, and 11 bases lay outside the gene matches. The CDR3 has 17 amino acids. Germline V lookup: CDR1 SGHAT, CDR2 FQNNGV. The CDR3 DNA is TGTGCCAGCAGCTCAAAACCCAGCGGGAGGGCCACCTACGAGCAGTACTTC. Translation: CASSSKPSGRATYEQYF. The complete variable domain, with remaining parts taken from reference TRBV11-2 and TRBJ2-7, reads EAGVAQSPRYKIIEKRQSVAFWCNPISGHATLYWYQQILGQGPKLLIQFQNNGVVDDSQLPKDRFSAERLKGVDSTLKIQPAKLEDSAVYLCASSSKPSGRATYEQYFGPGTRLTVT.

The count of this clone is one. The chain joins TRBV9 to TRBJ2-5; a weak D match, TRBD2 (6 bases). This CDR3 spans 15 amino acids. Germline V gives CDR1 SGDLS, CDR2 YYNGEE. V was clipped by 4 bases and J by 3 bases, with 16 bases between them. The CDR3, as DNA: TGTGCCAGCAGCCCCTCCGGGAGCCCAAAAGAGACCCAGTACTTC. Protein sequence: CASSPSGSPKETQYF.

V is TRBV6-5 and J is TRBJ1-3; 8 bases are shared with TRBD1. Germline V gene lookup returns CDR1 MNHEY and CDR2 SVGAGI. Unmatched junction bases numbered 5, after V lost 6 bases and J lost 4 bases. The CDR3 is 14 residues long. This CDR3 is CASRPGTGGNTIYF. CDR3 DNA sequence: TGTGCCAGCAGACCAGGGACAGGAGGAAACACCATATATTTT.

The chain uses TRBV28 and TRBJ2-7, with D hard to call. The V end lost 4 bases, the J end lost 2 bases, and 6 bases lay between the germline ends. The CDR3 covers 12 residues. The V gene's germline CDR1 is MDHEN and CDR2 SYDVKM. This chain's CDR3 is CASSSPPYEQYF. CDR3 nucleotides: TGTGCCAGCAGTTCCCCTCCCTACGAGCAGTACTTC.

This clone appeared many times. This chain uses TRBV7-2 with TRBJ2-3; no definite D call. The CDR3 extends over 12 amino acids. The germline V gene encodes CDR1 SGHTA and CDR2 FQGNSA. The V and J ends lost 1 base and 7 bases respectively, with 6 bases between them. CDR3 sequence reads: CASSLDFNTQYF. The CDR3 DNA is TGTGCCAGCAGCTTAGATTTTAATACGCAGTATTTT. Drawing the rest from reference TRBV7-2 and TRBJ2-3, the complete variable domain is GAGVSQSPSNKVTEKGKDVELRCDPISGHTALYWYRQSLGQGLEFLIYFQGNSAPDKSGLPSDRFSAERTGGSVSTLTIQRTQQEDSAVYLCASSLDFNTQYFGPGTRLTVL.

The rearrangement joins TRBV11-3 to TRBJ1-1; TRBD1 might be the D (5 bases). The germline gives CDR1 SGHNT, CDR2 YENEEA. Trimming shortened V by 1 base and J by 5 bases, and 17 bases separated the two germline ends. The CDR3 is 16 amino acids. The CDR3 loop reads CASSLGTPGEWTEAFF. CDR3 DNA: TGTGCCAGCAGCTTAGGGACACCGGGTGAATGGACTGAAGCTTTCTTT.

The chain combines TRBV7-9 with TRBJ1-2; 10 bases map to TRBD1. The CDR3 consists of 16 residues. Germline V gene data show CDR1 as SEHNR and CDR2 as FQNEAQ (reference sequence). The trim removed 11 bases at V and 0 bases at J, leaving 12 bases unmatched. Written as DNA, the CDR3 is TGTGCCGGAGAAGGGGGACAGGGGAACCCTAACTATGGCTACACCTTC. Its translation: CAGEGGQGNPNYGYTF.

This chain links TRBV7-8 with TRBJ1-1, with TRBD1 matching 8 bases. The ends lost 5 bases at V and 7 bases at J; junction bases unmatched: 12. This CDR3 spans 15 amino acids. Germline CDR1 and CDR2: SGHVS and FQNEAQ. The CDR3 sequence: CASSRTGGPVGEAFF. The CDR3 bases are TGTGCCAGCAGCCGAACAGGGGGACCCGTAGGTGAAGCTTTCTTT. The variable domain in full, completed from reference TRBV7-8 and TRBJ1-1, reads GAGVSQSPRYKVAKRGQDVALRCDPISGHVSLFWYQQALGQGPEFLTYFQNEAQLDKSGLPSDRFFAERPEGSVSTLKIQRTQQEDSAVYLCASSRTGGPVGEAFFGQGTRLTVV.

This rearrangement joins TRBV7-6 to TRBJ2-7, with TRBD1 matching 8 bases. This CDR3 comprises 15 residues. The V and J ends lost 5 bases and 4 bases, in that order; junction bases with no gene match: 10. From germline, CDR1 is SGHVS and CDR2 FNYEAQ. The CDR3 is CASSPDHRGAYEQYF. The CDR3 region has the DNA TGTGCCAGCAGCCCCGACCACAGGGGGGCTTACGAGCAGTACTTC. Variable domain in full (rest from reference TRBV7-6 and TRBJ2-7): GAGVSQSPRYKVTKRGQDVALRCDPISGHVSLYWYRQALGQGPEFLTYFNYEAQQDKSGLPNDRFSAERPEGSISTLTIQRTEQRDSAMYRCASSPDHRGAYEQYFGPGTRLTVT.

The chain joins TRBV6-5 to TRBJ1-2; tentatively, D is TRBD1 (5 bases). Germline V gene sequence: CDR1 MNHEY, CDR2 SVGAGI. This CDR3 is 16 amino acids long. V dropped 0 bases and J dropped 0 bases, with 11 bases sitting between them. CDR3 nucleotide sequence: TGTGCCAGCAGTTACTCCCGAGACAGATCTAACTATGGCTACACCTTC. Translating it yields CASSYSRDRSNYGYTF.

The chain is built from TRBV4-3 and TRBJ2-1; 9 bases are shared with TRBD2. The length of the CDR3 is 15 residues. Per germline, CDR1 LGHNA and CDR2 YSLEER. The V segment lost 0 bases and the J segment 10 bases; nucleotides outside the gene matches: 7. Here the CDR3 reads CASSQDPAGGTEQFF. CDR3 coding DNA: TGCGCCAGCAGCCAAGATCCGGCGGGGGGGACAGAGCAGTTCTTC.

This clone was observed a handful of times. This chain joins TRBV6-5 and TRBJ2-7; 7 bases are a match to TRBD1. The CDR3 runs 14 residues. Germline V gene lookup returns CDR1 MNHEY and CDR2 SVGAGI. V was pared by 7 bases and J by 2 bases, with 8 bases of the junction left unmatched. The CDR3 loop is CASIPTGITYEQYF. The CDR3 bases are TGTGCCAGCATACCGACAGGGATCACCTACGAGCAGTACTTC.

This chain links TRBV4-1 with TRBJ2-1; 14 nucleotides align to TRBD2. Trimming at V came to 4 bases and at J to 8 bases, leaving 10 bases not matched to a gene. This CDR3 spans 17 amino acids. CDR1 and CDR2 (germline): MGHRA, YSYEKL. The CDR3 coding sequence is TGCGCCAGCAGCCGACGACTAGCGGGAGGGCCTAGGGATGAGCAGTTCTTC. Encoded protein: CASSRRLAGGPRDEQFF.

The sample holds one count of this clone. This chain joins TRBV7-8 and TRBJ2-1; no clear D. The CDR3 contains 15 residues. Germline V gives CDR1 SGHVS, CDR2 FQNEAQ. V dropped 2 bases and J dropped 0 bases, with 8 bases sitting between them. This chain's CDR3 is CASSLSPSSYNEQFF. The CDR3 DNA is TGTGCCAGCAGCTTATCGCCTAGCTCCTACAATGAGCAGTTCTTC.

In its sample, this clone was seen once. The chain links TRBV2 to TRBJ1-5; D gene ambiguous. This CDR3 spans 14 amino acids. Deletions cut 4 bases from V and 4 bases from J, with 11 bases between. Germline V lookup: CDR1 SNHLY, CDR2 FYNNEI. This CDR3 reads CASSGRVGNQPQHF. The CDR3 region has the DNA TGTGCCAGCAGTGGGAGGGTAGGTAATCAGCCCCAGCATTTT.

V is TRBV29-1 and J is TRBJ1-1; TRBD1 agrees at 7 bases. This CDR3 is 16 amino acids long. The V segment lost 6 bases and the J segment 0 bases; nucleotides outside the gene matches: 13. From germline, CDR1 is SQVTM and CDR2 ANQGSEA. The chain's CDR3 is CSVRDSYGPVNTEAFF. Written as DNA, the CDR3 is TGCAGCGTCCGGGACAGCTATGGGCCAGTGAACACTGAAGCTTTCTTT.

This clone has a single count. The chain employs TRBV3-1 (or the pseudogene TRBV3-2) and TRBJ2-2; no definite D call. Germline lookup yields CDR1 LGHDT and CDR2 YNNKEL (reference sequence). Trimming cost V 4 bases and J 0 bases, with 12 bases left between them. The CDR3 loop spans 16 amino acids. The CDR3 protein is CASSPRVRTNTGELFF. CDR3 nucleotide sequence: TGTGCCAGCAGCCCCCGGGTAAGGACGAACACCGGGGAGCTGTTTTTT.

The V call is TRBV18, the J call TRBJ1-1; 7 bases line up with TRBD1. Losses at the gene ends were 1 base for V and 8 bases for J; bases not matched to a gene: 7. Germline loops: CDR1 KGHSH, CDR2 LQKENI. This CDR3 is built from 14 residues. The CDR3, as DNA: TGTGCCAGCTCACCACGACAAGGGACAGCCGAAGCTTTCTTT. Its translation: CASSPRQGTAEAFF.

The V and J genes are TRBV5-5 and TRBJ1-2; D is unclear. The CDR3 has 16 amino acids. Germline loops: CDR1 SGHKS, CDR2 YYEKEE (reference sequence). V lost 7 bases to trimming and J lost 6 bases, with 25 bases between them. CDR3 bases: TGTGCCAGCTCTCGGAGGTCAGAACCCAGAGGGAATGGCTACACCTTC. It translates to CASSRRSEPRGNGYTF.